What follows are 31 T cell receptor beta chains derived from one specimen sequenced in a study of early T cells in non-severe SARS-CoV-2 infection. MiXCR, applied by TCRdb to the 5' RACE reads, yields one record per CDR3 protein. Of about 92,000 distinct CDR3 sequences listed, 14% are singletons. Specimen: whole blood. Source of these receptors: an adult who was a healthcare worker with PCR-confirmed SARS-CoV-2 infection or an uninfected control (not recorded which).

This clonotype was observed a handful of times. The rearrangement joins TRBV29-1 to TRBJ2-1; D remains unclear. V was shortened by 3 bases and J by 10 bases, with 7 bases between the two germline ends. This CDR3 has 10 residues. Germline CDR1 SQVTM, CDR2 ANQGSEA. DNA of the CDR3: TGCAGCGTTGAGGTGGACGAGCAGTTCTTC. It is translated as CSVEVDEQFF.

Comment on this clonotype: This could be a read error, since a much larger clone is one nucleotide away. The rearrangement links TRBV6-6 to TRBJ1-3; D remains ambiguous. Germline V lookup: CDR1 MNHNY, CDR2 SVGAGI (reference sequence). The CDR3 loop spans 13 amino acids. In nucleotides, the CDR3 is TGTGCCAGCAGTTCGAACTCTGGAAACACCATACATTTT. This codes for CASSSNSGNTIHF.

The J gene is TRBJ2-2, the V gene TRBV11-2, with 8 bases fitting TRBD2. V lost 5 bases, J lost 6 bases, and 2 bases stayed unmatched. The CDR3 sequence is 13 residues long. Germline CDR1 is SGHAT and CDR2 is FQNNGV. The CDR3, as DNA: TGTGCCAGCAGCCAACTAGCGGCCGGGGAGCTGTTTTTT. Encoded protein: CASSQLAAGELFF.

The table lists this clonotype with many counts. The chain carries TRBV18 and TRBJ2-7; 7 nucleotides agree with TRBD1. The J segment lost 4 bases and the V segment lost 3 bases, leaving 9 bases of the junction unmatched. The CDR3 loop spans 15 amino acids. Germline V gene lookup returns CDR1 KGHSH and CDR2 LQKENI. The CDR3 bases are TGTGCCAGCTCACCCCCCGGGACAGCGAGATACGAGCAGTACTTC. Its translation is CASSPPGTARYEQYF.

V is TRBV6-5 and J is TRBJ2-3; a weak D match, TRBD2 (5 bases). The CDR3 is made up of 15 amino acids. V was clipped by 4 bases and J by 5 bases, with 16 bases between them. From germline, CDR1 is MNHEY and CDR2 SVGAGI. CDR3 protein: CASSLPPDGLDTQYF. CDR3 DNA sequence: TGTGCCAGCAGTTTGCCCCCTGACGGACTAGATACGCAGTATTTT.

The rearrangement joins TRBV18 to TRBJ1-4; 7 bases match TRBD1. The CDR3 loop spans 13 amino acids. Unmatched junction bases numbered 1, after V lost 3 bases and J lost 6 bases. The germline CDR1 and CDR2 sequences are KGHSH and LQKENI. The CDR3 DNA follows: TGTGCCAGCTCACCCGACAGGGATGAAAAACTGTTTTTT. Protein: CASSPDRDEKLFF.

The chain couples TRBV28 to TRBJ2-1; TRBD2 is a possible D gene (6 bases). With 0 bases removed from V and 0 bases from J, the gap between germline ends came to 18 bases. The germline V gene encodes CDR1 MDHEN and CDR2 SYDVKM. The CDR3 spans 19 residues. In DNA form, the CDR3 reads TGTGCCAGCAGTTTATGGTTCTCCCCGGCCGGGAGCTCCTACAATGAGCAGTTCTTC. Translation gives CASSLWFSPAGSSYNEQFF.

This clonotype has more than one count but fewer than ten. V is TRBV14 and J is TRBJ2-7; D tentatively reads TRBD1 or TRBD2 (5 bases each). Germline V gene lookup returns CDR1 SGHDN and CDR2 FVKESK. The CDR3 is 13 residues long. Trimming shortened V by 8 bases and J by 4 bases, and 15 bases separated the two germline ends. CDR3 amino acids: CASPREEGYEQYF. In DNA form, the CDR3 reads TGTGCCAGCCCCAGGGAAGAGGGTTACGAGCAGTACTTC.

This sequence joins TRBV7-2 and TRBJ2-3; perhaps TRBD2 as D (5 bases). This CDR3 spans 15 amino acids. V lost 2 bases, J lost 3 bases, and 12 bases lay in between. The germline gives CDR1 SGHTA, CDR2 FQGNSA. For the CDR3, the DNA is TGTGCCAGCAGCTTAATGGACTCGGGGACAGATACGCAGTATTTT. It encodes CASSLMDSGTDTQYF.

This clonotype has just a few counts. The V call is TRBV27, the J call TRBJ1-5; TRBD1 is a possible D gene (5 bases). V lost 6 bases and J 6 bases, leaving 21 bases between the germline ends. This CDR3 has 16 residues. From germline, CDR1 is MNHEY and CDR2 SMNVEV (reference sequence). This CDR3 is CASSRMPRGVGQPQHF. The CDR3 DNA reads as TGTGCCAGCAGCCGAATGCCAAGGGGTGTGGGTCAGCCCCAGCATTTT.

This clonotype was found many times. V and J are TRBV28 and TRBJ1-5; maybe TRBD1 (5 bases). The CDR3 extends over 16 amino acids. Trimming left V 6 bases short and J 0 bases short, with 15 bases between. The V gene's germline CDR1 is MDHEN and CDR2 SYDVKM. The DNA of the CDR3 is TGTGCCAGCAGCCCCAGGGTGGGAAATAGCAATCAGCCCCAGCATTTT. It is translated as CASSPRVGNSNQPQHF.

This clonotype has just a few counts. The chain recombines TRBV12-3 or TRBV12-4 with TRBJ1-1; no definite D call. The V and J ends lost 2 bases and 1 base respectively, with 8 bases between them. This CDR3 comprises 14 residues. This CDR3 is CASSLSGRNTEAFF. The CDR3 DNA sequence: TGTGCCAGCAGTTTAAGTGGGAGGAACACTGAAGCTTTCTTT.

The CDR3 DNA sequence: TGTGCCAGCAGCCCCAGGGAATTAAGCACAGATACGCAGTATTTT. Translation: CASSPRELSTDTQYF. The genes are TRBV7-6 and TRBJ2-3, with D possibly being TRBD1 (5 bases). The CDR3 is 15 amino acids. With 5 bases removed from V and 0 bases from J, the gap between germline ends came to 12 bases. Germline CDR1 SGHVS, CDR2 FNYEAQ.

The V and J genes are TRBV20-1 and TRBJ2-3, with TRBD2 identical over 9 bases. The CDR3 runs 18 residues. Germline V gene data show CDR1 as DFQATT and CDR2 as SNEGSKA (reference sequence). V dropped 0 bases and J dropped 3; count of bases not matched to a gene: 13. CDR3 in DNA: TGCAGTGCTAGAGACTCCAAAGGGACTAGCCGCGGGACAGATACGCAGTATTTT. Translation: CSARDSKGTSRGTDTQYF.

This clonotype showed up just a few times. This chain links TRBV7-9 with TRBJ1-1, with 8 bases identical to TRBD1. The CDR3 is made up of 14 amino acids. Germline CDR1 SEHNR, CDR2 FQNEAQ (reference sequence). With V trimmed by 6 bases and J by 2 bases, 5 bases remained unmatched. The CDR3 loop reads CASRPGQVNTEAFF. CDR3 nucleotides: TGTGCCAGCAGACCGGGACAGGTTAACACTGAAGCTTTCTTT.

This clonotype was recorded a few times. The chain carries TRBV20-1 and TRBJ2-3; TRBD2 agrees at 10 bases. This CDR3 contains 15 residues. Germline V gives CDR1 DFQATT, CDR2 SNEGSKA (reference sequence). With 5 bases clipped from V and 0 bases from J, the junction kept 5 bases outside the gene matches. For the CDR3, the DNA is TGCAGTGCTGGGAGCGGGGGGGCTAGCACAGATACGCAGTATTTT. Protein sequence: CSAGSGGASTDTQYF.

This clonotype was counted many times. The chain couples TRBV2 to TRBJ2-7; perhaps D is TRBD1 or TRBD2 (5 bases each). V gave up 8 bases and J gave up 12 bases, with 23 bases separating them. From germline, CDR1 is SNHLY and CDR2 FYNNEI. The CDR3 sequence is 13 residues long. The CDR3 reads CASDWRGRDGWYF. In DNA, the CDR3 is TGTGCCAGCGACTGGCGTGGAAGGGACGGCTGGTACTTC.

This chain connects TRBV27 to TRBJ2-7; the D gene is possibly TRBD2 (5 bases). This CDR3 region has 14 residues. Germline V CDR1 and CDR2: MNHEY, SMNVEV (reference sequence). With 5 bases removed from V and 1 base from J, the gap between germline ends came to 12 bases. The CDR3 reads CASSPTEVSYEQYF. The CDR3 DNA follows: TGTGCCAGCAGTCCGACGGAGGTGTCCTACGAGCAGTACTTC.

This clonotype occurred a few times. The chain has TRBV7-2 and TRBJ2-7; D gene ambiguous. Germline V CDR1 and CDR2: SGHTA, FQGNSA. The CDR3 is 13 residues long. V was clipped by 1 base and J by 6 bases, with 10 bases between them. The CDR3 is CASSLGPFPEQYF. The CDR3 coding sequence is TGTGCCAGCAGCTTAGGACCGTTCCCCGAGCAGTACTTC.

This clonotype came up a few times. The junction shows a germline mismatch at one end, possibly a read error. This chain joins TRBV20-1 and TRBJ1-1; the match to TRBD1 covers 10 bases. This CDR3 region has 14 residues. From germline, CDR1 is DFQATT and CDR2 SNEGSKA (reference sequence). CDR3 amino acids: CSARGDRGNTEAFF. CDR3 nucleotide sequence: TGCAGTGCCAGAGGGGACAGGGGGAACACTGAAGCTTTCTTT.

This clonotype was seen more than once but under ten times. The chain joins TRBV12-3 or TRBV12-4 to TRBJ1-6; 8 nucleotides align to TRBD1. The CDR3 is 15 residues long. The ends lost 6 bases at V and 9 bases at J; junction bases unmatched: 10. CDR3 region: CASRYRTGSSSPLHF. CDR3 nucleotide sequence: TGTGCCAGCAGATACAGGACAGGGTCAAGTTCACCCCTCCACTTT.

The genes are TRBV20-1 and TRBJ2-4; maybe TRBD1 (6 bases). This CDR3 region has 15 residues. The ends were cut back, 6 bases at V and 5 bases at J, with 20 bases in the middle. Per the germline V gene, CDR1 is DFQATT and CDR2 is SNEGSKA (reference sequence). The CDR3 region is CSADPGAAWQNIQYF. The CDR3 bases are TGCAGTGCGGATCCAGGGGCCGCTTGGCAAAACATTCAGTACTTC.

CDR3: CASSAVGTEAFF. The CDR3 DNA is TGTGCCAGCAGCGCAGTTGGGACTGAAGCTTTCTTT. This chain uses TRBV7-2 with TRBJ1-1; D remains ambiguous. The CDR3 is 12 amino acids. Per the germline V gene, CDR1 is SGHTA and CDR2 is FQGNSA. V was clipped by 5 bases and J by 5 bases, with 9 bases between them.

The chain links TRBV15 to TRBJ1-6; D call uncertain. The CDR3 is 15 residues long. Germline CDR1 LNHNV, CDR2 YYDKDF (reference sequence). Trimming pared 0 bases from V and 9 bases from J, leaving 12 bases between. The CDR3 reads CATSRDSGLVSPLHF. CDR3 coding DNA: TGTGCCACCAGCAGAGATTCCGGGTTAGTTTCACCCCTCCACTTT.

This clonotype was seen repeatedly, ten times or more. The V and J genes are TRBV29-1 and TRBJ2-5; D is perhaps TRBD1 (6 bases). CDR1 SQVTM and CDR2 ANQGSEA come from the germline V gene. This CDR3 region has 12 residues. V dropped 7 bases and J dropped 2 bases, with 11 bases sitting between them. CDR3 residues: CSDRTAQETQYF. As DNA, the CDR3 is TGCAGCGATAGGACAGCACAAGAGACCCAGTACTTC.

Many counts were recorded for this clonotype. This rearrangement joins TRBV7-2 to TRBJ1-6; unclear D gene. The V end lost 4 bases, the J end lost 5 bases, and 15 bases lay between the germline ends. The CDR3 extends over 16 amino acids. Per germline, CDR1 SGHTA and CDR2 FQGNSA. DNA of the CDR3: TGTGCCAGCAGCTCCCGGCCGGGTCGTAATAATTCACCCCTCCACTTT. Translated: CASSSRPGRNNSPLHF.

This clonotype appeared a few times. An end of the junction differs from the germline gene, which may be a read error. The chain recombines TRBV7-7 with TRBJ2-2, with D unresolved. The CDR3 loop spans 13 amino acids. CDR1 is SSHAT and CDR2 is FNYEAQ in the germline V gene (reference sequence). The CDR3 nucleotides read TGTGCTAGCAGCAGTGGGAACACCGGGGAGCTGTTTTTT. This translates into CASSSGNTGELFF.

This clonotype has only a few counts. This chain uses TRBV9 with TRBJ1-2; D gene ambiguous. Deletions cut 0 bases from V and 0 bases from J, with 12 bases between. Germline values: CDR1 SGDLS, CDR2 YYNGEE. The CDR3 sequence is 16 residues long. The CDR3 loop is CASSVAMTEPNYGYTF. The CDR3 DNA is TGTGCCAGCAGCGTAGCTATGACGGAGCCTAACTATGGCTACACCTTC.

The table lists this clonotype with a few counts. This chain links TRBV7-9 with TRBJ1-1; D gene ambiguous. Germline assignment: CDR1 SEHNR and CDR2 FQNEAQ (reference sequence). The CDR3 is 13 amino acids. Trimming removed 2 bases at V and 4 bases at J, with 8 bases between. The CDR3 nucleotides read TGTGCCAGCAGCTTAACAGCGGGCACTGAAGCTTTCTTT. It is translated as CASSLTAGTEAFF.

This clonotype occurred a few times. The V call is TRBV20-1, the J call TRBJ1-3; 7 nucleotides line up with TRBD1. Germline lookup yields CDR1 DFQATT and CDR2 SNEGSKA (reference sequence). Unmatched junction bases numbered 11, after V lost 6 bases and J lost 0 bases. The CDR3 has 16 amino acids. CDR3 nucleotides: TGCAGTGCCCTCCCCGGTGGGGACAGCTCTGGAAACACCATATATTTT. It translates to CSALPGGDSSGNTIYF.

This clonotype was seen many times. This chain uses TRBV12-3 or TRBV12-4 with TRBJ1-2, with 11 bases matching TRBD1. V shed 4 bases, J shed 4 bases, and the junction held 11 bases outside the gene matches. The CDR3 covers 17 residues. CDR3 in amino acids: CASSSNGQGARGYGYTF. The CDR3 bases are TGTGCCAGCAGTTCAAATGGACAGGGGGCTCGTGGCTATGGCTACACCTTC.